This T cell receptor (beta chain) was recovered during a study of blood T cell repertoires in COVID-19. About the research overall: Some COVID-19 samples were acute and others convalescent; all came from the United States, Italy and Spain. T cells, B-cell-depleted T cells, or PBMCs provided the cDNA or gDNA that served as material.

Seattle cases were enrolled at active infection and followed longitudinally. In the source study's methods: Quantification of nucleated cells was approximated via reference gene primer amplification. The method was immunoSEQ multiplex PCR; TCRdb's version includes in-frame clones alone and lacks a portion of them. D and trimming were read from the DNA, whereas the V and J calls and clone size are those reported in that table. The sample gives 200,000 to 250,000 clones, 81% of which show up once; around 7.2% is in the top ten. After removal of 4 bases from V and 12 bases from J, the junction contained 12 bases not matched to a gene. CDR1 is SGHKS and CDR2 is YYEKEE in the germline V gene (reference sequence). CDR3 size: 14 residues.

The chain carries TRBV5-5 and TRBJ1-4; 7 bases line up with TRBD1. This TCR came from a woman of 80 years or more with COVID-19, enrolled during active disease. The sequenced sample was peripheral blood. The CDR3 protein is CASSLGPKDRELFF. CDR3 nucleotide sequence: TGTGCCAGCAGCCTTGGGCCAAAAGACAGGGAACTGTTTTTT.